The next 18 T cell receptor beta chains were all read from a single sample in a study of blood T cell repertoires in COVID-19. TCRdb keeps only in-frame clones here, not all; method: immunoSEQ multiplex PCR. Here the sample spans 150,000 to 200,000 clones, about 80% being singletons. Sequenced sample: peripheral blood. The source is a man in his sixties with acute or convalescent COVID-19.

V is TRBV2 and J is TRBJ1-5; D gene unclear. Deletions cut 6 bases from V and 2 bases from J, with 14 bases between. Germline V gene lookup returns CDR1 SNHLY and CDR2 FYNNEI. The CDR3 contains 15 residues. The CDR3 DNA reads TGTGCCAGCAGCCGGTCGGCGGCTGGCAATCAGCCCCAGCATTTT. Protein product: CASSRSAAGNQPQHF.

This rearrangement joins TRBV5-1 to TRBJ2-1, with 8 nucleotides matching TRBD2. The CDR3 contains 17 residues. The V and J ends lost 4 bases and 6 bases, in that order; junction bases with no gene match: 15. Germline CDR1 reads SGHRS; CDR2 reads YFSETQ. CDR3 in DNA: TGCGCCAGCAGCCCGCCCGCCGGGACTAGGTACATCAATGAGCAGTTCTTC. This codes for CASSPPAGTRYINEQFF.

The V gene is TRBV24-1, the J gene TRBJ1-5; 8 bases line up with TRBD1. J lost 5 bases, V lost 7 bases, and 9 bases had no gene match. This CDR3 comprises 15 residues. CDR1 and CDR2 (germline): KGHDR, SFDVKD. The CDR3 region is CATRASDRGDQPQHF. CDR3 nucleotides: TGTGCCACCAGAGCGTCCGACAGGGGAGATCAGCCCCAGCATTTT.

This chain joins TRBV4-2 and TRBJ1-4; D unresolved. V was clipped by 0 bases and J by 7 bases, with 6 bases between them. The CDR3 sequence is 13 residues long. Germline-derived CDR1 and CDR2 are LGHNA and YNFKEQ. Here the CDR3 DNA reads TGTGCCAGCAGCCAAGATCCTAGTGAAAAACTGTTTTTT. Amino acids: CASSQDPSEKLFF.

The chain carries TRBV7-8 and TRBJ2-2, with D perhaps matching TRBD1 (6 bases). This CDR3 has 15 residues. Between the trimmed V and J ends, which lost 1 base and 1 base, there was a span of 7 bases. Per germline, CDR1 SGHVS and CDR2 FQNEAQ. The DNA for the CDR3 is TGTGCCAGCAGCTTAGAAGGGGGGAACACCGGGGAGCTGTTTTTT. Protein product: CASSLEGGNTGELFF.

In DNA form, the CDR3 reads TGTGCCAGCAGCTTGGGGGACAGGGTTTTTGGCGGCTACACCTTC. Its translation: CASSLGDRVFGGYTF. The chain carries TRBV7-2 and TRBJ1-2, with TRBD1 matching 9 bases. Germline loops: CDR1 SGHTA, CDR2 FQGNSA. This CDR3 spans 15 amino acids. Losses at the gene ends were 3 bases for V and 8 bases for J; bases not matched to a gene: 10.

This clone was seen a few times. The J gene is TRBJ2-7, the V gene TRBV11-2; no reliable D call. V was trimmed by 0 bases and J by 6 bases, leaving 12 bases between them. Germline values: CDR1 SGHAT, CDR2 FQNNGV. The CDR3 runs to 14 residues. CDR3 protein: CASSLDRSESEQYF. The CDR3 DNA follows: TGTGCCAGCAGCTTAGATCGGAGCGAGAGCGAGCAGTACTTC.

This chain connects TRBV24-1 to TRBJ2-7; the match to TRBD1 covers 7 bases. The V segment lost 10 bases and the J segment 4 bases; nucleotides outside the gene matches: 12. Germline-derived CDR1 and CDR2 are KGHDR and SFDVKD. This CDR3 contains 14 residues. CDR3 loop: CATSPGTAKYEQYF. In DNA, the CDR3 is TGTGCCACTTCCCCCGGGACAGCGAAGTACGAGCAGTACTTC.

This clone was recorded only once. This chain joins TRBV5-5 and TRBJ2-2; perhaps TRBD1 as D (6 bases). CDR1 is SGHKS, CDR2 YYEKEE, per germline (reference sequence). V lost 0 bases and J 3 bases, leaving 9 bases between the germline ends. There are 15 residues in the CDR3. Here the CDR3 reads CASSLVQGYTGELFF. Here the CDR3 DNA reads TGTGCCAGCAGCTTGGTTCAGGGGTACACCGGGGAGCTGTTTTTT.

The chain employs TRBV19 and TRBJ2-3; 7 bases agree with TRBD1. V gave up 3 bases and J gave up 2 bases; unmatched junction bases: 8. CDR1 and CDR2 from the germline V gene are LNHDA and SQIVND (reference sequence). The CDR3 spans 16 residues. Here the CDR3 DNA reads TGTGCCAGTAGTATCTCCCTACAGGGGCCCACAGATACGCAGTATTTT. Its protein product is CASSISLQGPTDTQYF. Full variable domain (remainder filled in from reference TRBV19 and TRBJ2-3): DGGITQSPKYLFRKEGQNVTLSCEQNLNHDAMYWYRQDPGQGLRLIYYSQIVNDFQKGDIAEGYSVSREKKESFPLTVTSAQKNPTAFYLCASSISLQGPTDTQYFGPGTRLTVL.

This sequence joins TRBV24-1 and TRBJ2-1; D possibly corresponds to TRBD2 (6 bases). The CDR3 has 14 amino acids. Trimming stripped 5 bases from V and 5 bases from J, with 12 bases between. Germline V gene data show CDR1 as KGHDR and CDR2 as SFDVKD. In DNA form, the CDR3 reads TGTGCCACCAGTGTGGCTAGCGTCCACAATGAGCAGTTCTTC. Amino acid sequence: CATSVASVHNEQFF.

This chain links TRBV7-9 with TRBJ2-3; possibly TRBD2 for D (6 bases). V was pared by 8 bases and J by 1 base, with 13 bases between. The CDR3 totals 14 residues. CDR1 and CDR2 (germline): SEHNR, FQNEAQ (reference sequence). The CDR3 spells CASRPSAGTDTQYF. In nucleotides, the CDR3 is TGTGCCAGCCGACCTAGCGCCGGCACAGATACGCAGTATTTT.

This clone showed up just a few times. The chain couples TRBV5-1 to TRBJ1-6; D remains unclear. This CDR3 region has 17 residues. Looked up from germline, CDR1 is SGHRS and CDR2 is YFSETQ. V lost 0 bases and J lost 7, with 17 bases in between. The CDR3 nucleotides are TGCGCCAGCAGCTTGGATCGTAGCGACAAGGTGAATTCACCCCTCCACTTT. It specifies CASSLDRSDKVNSPLHF. Full variable domain (remainder filled in from reference TRBV5-1 and TRBJ1-6): KAGVTQTPRYLIKTRGQQVTLSCSPISGHRSVSWYQQTPGQGLQFLFEYFSETQRNKGNFPGRFSGRQFSNSRSEMNVSTLELGDSALYLCASSLDRSDKVNSPLHFGNGTRLTVT.

The rearrangement links TRBV6-5 to TRBJ2-1, with D tentatively TRBD2 (5 bases). The CDR3 has 13 residues. Trimming took 6 bases from V and 4 from J, leaving 10 bases between them. Germline V lookup: CDR1 MNHEY, CDR2 SVGAGI. CDR3 region: CASSRRGYNEQFF. The DNA for the CDR3 is TGTGCCAGCAGCCGACGGGGTTACAATGAGCAGTTCTTC.

This chain joins TRBV3-1 (or the pseudogene TRBV3-2) and TRBJ2-3; 11 bases are a match to TRBD2. The CDR3 spans 16 residues. CDR1 LGHDT and CDR2 YNNKEL come from the germline V gene (reference sequence). J lost 3 bases, V lost 0 bases, and 2 bases had no gene match. The CDR3 DNA reads as TGTGCCAGCAGCCAAGAACGACTAGCGGGGACAGATACGCAGTATTTT. Translation: CASSQERLAGTDTQYF.

This chain uses TRBV6-5 with TRBJ2-1, with D possibly being TRBD1 (6 bases). This CDR3 has 14 residues. Germline CDR1 and CDR2: MNHEY and SVGAGI. Trimming cost V 6 bases and J 5 bases, with 14 bases left between them. CDR3 protein: CASSRGTQNNEQFF. The CDR3, as DNA: TGTGCCAGCAGCAGAGGGACACAGAACAATGAGCAGTTCTTC.

The chain uses TRBV4-2 and TRBJ1-2; D not resolved. The CDR3 runs to 15 residues. Trimming removed 0 bases at V and 6 bases at J, with 14 bases between. Germline CDR1 and CDR2: LGHNA and YNFKEQ. The CDR3 DNA reads TGTGCCAGCAGCCAAGATCGGCAGGAAGTAGATGGCTACACCTTC. This encodes CASSQDRQEVDGYTF.

This clone showed up just a few times. The rearrangement joins TRBV27 to TRBJ2-7; D is perhaps TRBD1 (5 bases). The CDR3 totals 13 residues. Trimming shortened V by 5 bases and J by 5 bases, and 13 bases separated the two germline ends. Germline V gene lookup returns CDR1 MNHEY and CDR2 SMNVEV (reference sequence). CDR3 DNA: TGTGCCAGCAGTGGGCAGGGCCCCCACGAGCAGTACTTC. Residues: CASSGQGPHEQYF.